This T cell receptor beta chain was recovered during a study of beta chain features in type 1 diabetes. Whole-study results and caveats: Possible PCR preference for shorter templates applied equally to patients and controls. Shorter TCRB CDR3s, moderately but significantly so, were found in Type 1 diabetes patients in all four CD4+ subsets.

About this clone: The target antigen is unknown.

Germline V gene lookup returns CDR1 SEHNR and CDR2 FQNEAQ (reference sequence). V was cut by 2 bases and J by 5 bases, with 6 bases left in between. CDR3 length: 13 residues. As every portion of the isolated RNA was reverse transcribed, the sequencing read expressed TCRB transcripts. The table came from immunoSEQ multiplex PCR; TCRdb's copy has only in-frame clones and leaves some out. Of roughly 240,000 clones in the sample, 11% to 15% were seen once. V usage is TRBV7-9 and J usage is TRBJ1-4; a possible D gene is TRBD1 (5 bases). What was sequenced was naive CD4+ T cells from blood. This TCR derives from a woman aged 40 to 50 in good health. DNA of the CDR3: TGTGCCAGCAGCTTATCAGGGAATGAAAAACTGTTTTTT. Translating it yields CASSLSGNEKLFF.